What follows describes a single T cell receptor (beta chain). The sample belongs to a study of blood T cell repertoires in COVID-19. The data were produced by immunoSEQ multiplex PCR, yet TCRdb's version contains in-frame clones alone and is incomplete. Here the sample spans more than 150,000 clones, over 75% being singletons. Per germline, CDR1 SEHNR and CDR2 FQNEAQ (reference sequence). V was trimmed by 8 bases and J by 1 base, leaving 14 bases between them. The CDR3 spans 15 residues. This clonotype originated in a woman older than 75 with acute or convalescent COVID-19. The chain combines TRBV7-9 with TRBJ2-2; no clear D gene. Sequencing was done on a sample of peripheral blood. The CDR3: CASLVGRQNTGELFF. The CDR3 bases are TGTGCCAGCTTAGTTGGTCGACAGAACACCGGGGAGCTGTTTTTT.